The text below deals with one T cell receptor beta chain. As yet, its antigen is unknown. The sample comes from a study of PD-L1 blockade in urothelial cancer. For the study at large: At 6 weeks and at 3 weeks (second dose) after treatment start, blood was analyzed. Broader study findings: At 3 weeks on treatment, tumor-associated clones expanded more with durable benefit.

The V and J ends lost 3 bases and 2 bases, in that order; junction bases with no gene match: 8. Germline loops: CDR1 SGHRS, CDR2 YFSETQ. The CDR3 length is 17 residues. Specified time point: peripheral blood 6 weeks after treatment start. Patients' urothelial carcinoma was locally advanced or metastatic. This table comes from immunoSEQ multiplex PCR, and its TCRdb copy is limited to in-frame clones, with some not included. The repertoire holds approximately 93,000 clones, with 75% to 90% as singletons. V gene TRBV5-1 combines with J gene TRBJ2-3; 11 positions agree with TRBD2. This sequence originates from a man aged 65 to 85 with urothelial cancer. The sequenced sample was PBMCs, obtained around atezolizumab (anti-PD-L1) treatment. DNA for the CDR3: TGCGCCAGCAGCTCCCATAGCGGGGGGGGCCTCACAGATACGCAGTATTTT. Amino acids: CASSSHSGGGLTDTQYF.